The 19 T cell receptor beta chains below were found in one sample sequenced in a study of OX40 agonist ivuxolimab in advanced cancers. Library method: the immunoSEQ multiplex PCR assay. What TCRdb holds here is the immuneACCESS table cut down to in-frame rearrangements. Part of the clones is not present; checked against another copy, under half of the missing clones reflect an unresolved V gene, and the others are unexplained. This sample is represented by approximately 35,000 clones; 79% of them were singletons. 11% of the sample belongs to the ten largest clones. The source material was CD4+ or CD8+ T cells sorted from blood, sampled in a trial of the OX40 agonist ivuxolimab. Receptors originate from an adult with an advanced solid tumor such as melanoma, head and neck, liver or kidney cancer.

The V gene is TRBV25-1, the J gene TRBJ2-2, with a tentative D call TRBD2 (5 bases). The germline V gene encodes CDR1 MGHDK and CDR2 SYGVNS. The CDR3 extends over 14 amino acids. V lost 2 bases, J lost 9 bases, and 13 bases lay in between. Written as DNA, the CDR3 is TGTGCCAGCAGTGAAGAGGGTCCTCTTTGGGAGCTGTTTTTT. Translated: CASSEEGPLWELFF.

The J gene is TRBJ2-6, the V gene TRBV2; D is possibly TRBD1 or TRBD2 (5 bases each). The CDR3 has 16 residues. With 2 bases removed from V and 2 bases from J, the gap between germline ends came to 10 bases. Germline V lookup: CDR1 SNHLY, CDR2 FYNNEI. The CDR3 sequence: CASSEWGSAGANVLTF. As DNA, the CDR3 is TGTGCCAGCAGTGAATGGGGGTCTGCTGGGGCCAACGTCCTGACTTTC.

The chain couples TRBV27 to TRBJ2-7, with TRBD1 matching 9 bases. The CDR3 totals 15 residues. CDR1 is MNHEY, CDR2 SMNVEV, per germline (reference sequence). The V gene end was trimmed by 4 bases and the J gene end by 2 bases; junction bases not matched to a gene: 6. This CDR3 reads CASSSPRTGAYEQYF. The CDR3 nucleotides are TGTGCCAGCAGTTCACCGAGGACAGGGGCCTACGAGCAGTACTTC.

CDR3 coding DNA: TGTGCCAGTAGTATCTCGAGACAGGGCTACGAGCAGTACTTC. Protein sequence: CASSISRQGYEQYF. The chain is built from TRBV19 and TRBJ2-7, with 7 nucleotides matching TRBD1. Per germline, CDR1 LNHDA and CDR2 SQIVND (reference sequence). This CDR3 is 14 amino acids long. Trimming at V came to 3 bases and at J to 3 bases, leaving 5 bases not matched to a gene.

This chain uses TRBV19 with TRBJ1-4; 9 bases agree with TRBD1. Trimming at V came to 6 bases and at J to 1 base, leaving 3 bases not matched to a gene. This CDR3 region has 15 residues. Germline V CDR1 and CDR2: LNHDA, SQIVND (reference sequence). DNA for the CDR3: TGTGCCAGTAGACAGGGGGCGCGAACTAATGAAAAACTGTTTTTT. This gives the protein CASRQGARTNEKLFF.

CDR3 amino acids: CASSRDGTKTGELFF. DNA for the CDR3: TGTGCCAGCAGCCGAGACGGGACAAAGACCGGGGAGCTGTTTTTT. The chain recombines TRBV27 with TRBJ2-2, with D tentatively TRBD1 (6 bases). There are 15 residues in the CDR3. The germline V gene encodes CDR1 MNHEY and CDR2 SMNVEV (reference sequence). Trimming shortened V by 6 bases and J by 5 bases, and 16 bases separated the two germline ends.

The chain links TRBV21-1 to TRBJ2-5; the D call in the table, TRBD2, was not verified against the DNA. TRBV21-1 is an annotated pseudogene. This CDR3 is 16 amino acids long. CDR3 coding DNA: TGTGCCAGCAGCAAAGCGGGACTAGCGGGGCAAGAGACCCAGTACTTC. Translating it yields CASSKAGLAGQETQYF.

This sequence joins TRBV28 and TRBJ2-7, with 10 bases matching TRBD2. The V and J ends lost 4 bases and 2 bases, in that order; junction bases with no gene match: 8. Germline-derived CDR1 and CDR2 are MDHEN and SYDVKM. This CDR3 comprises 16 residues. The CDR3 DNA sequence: TGTGCCAGCAGTTCAGCGGGAGGGGGATGGCCCTACGAGCAGTACTTC. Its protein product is CASSSAGGGWPYEQYF.

In DNA, the CDR3 is TGTGCCTGGAGGGGAAGGACTGGGAGCTCTGGAAACACCATATATTTT. Translation: CAWRGRTGSSGNTIYF. The chain combines TRBV30 with TRBJ1-3; D not resolved. CDR3 length: 16 residues. Per the germline V gene, CDR1 is GTSNPN and CDR2 is SVGIG (reference sequence). V lost 3 bases and J lost 0, with 15 bases in between. The whole variable domain, remainder taken from reference TRBV30 and TRBJ1-3, is SQTIHQWPATLVQPVGSPLSLECTVEGTSNPNLYWYRQAAGRGLQLLFYSVGIGQISSEVPQNLSASRPQDRQFILSSKKLLLSDSGFYLCAWRGRTGSSGNTIYFGEGSWLTVV.

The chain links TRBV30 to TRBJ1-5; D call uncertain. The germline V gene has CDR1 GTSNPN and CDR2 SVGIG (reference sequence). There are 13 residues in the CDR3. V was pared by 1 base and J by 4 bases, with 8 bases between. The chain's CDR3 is CAWSDSKNQPQHF. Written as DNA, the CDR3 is TGTGCCTGGAGTGATAGTAAGAATCAGCCCCAGCATTTT.

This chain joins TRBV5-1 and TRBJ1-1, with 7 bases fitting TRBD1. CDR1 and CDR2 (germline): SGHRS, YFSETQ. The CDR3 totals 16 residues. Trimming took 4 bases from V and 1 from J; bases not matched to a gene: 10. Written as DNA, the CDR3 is TGCGCCAGCAGCCCCAATACCGGGACAGCGAACACTGAAGCTTTCTTT. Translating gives CASSPNTGTANTEAFF.

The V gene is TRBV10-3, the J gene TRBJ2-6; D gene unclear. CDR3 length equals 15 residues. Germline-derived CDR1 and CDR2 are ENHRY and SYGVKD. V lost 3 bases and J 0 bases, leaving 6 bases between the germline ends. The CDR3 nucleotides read TGTGCCATCAGTGACGGTATCTCTGGGGCCAACGTCCTGACTTTC. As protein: CAISDGISGANVLTF.

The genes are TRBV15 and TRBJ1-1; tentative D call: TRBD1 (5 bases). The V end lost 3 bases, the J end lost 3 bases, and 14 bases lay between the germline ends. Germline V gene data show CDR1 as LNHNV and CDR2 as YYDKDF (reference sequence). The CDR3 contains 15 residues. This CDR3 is CATSSLDRGDTEAFF. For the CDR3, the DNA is TGTGCCACCAGCAGCCTCGACCGAGGGGACACTGAAGCTTTCTTT.

The CDR3 reads CATTTTGLGNYGYTF. Here the CDR3 DNA reads TGTGCCACCACAACAACAGGGTTGGGTAACTATGGCTACACCTTC. The J gene is TRBJ1-2, the V gene TRBV6-5; D possibly corresponds to TRBD1 (6 bases). V lost 10 bases, J lost 1 base, and 19 bases lay in between. The CDR3 is made up of 15 amino acids. CDR1 and CDR2 from the germline V gene are MNHEY and SVGAGI.

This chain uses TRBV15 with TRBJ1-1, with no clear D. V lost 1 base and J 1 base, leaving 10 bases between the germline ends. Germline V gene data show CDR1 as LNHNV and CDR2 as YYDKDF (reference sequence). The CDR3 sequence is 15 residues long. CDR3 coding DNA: TGTGCCACCAGCAGAGTGGGGTTACGGAACACTGAAGCTTTCTTT. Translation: CATSRVGLRNTEAFF.

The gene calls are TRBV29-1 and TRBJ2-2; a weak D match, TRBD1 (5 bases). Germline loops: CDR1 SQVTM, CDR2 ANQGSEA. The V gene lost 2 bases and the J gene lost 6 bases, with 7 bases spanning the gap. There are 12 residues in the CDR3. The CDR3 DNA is TGCAGCGTTGAATGGGGCTCCGGGGAGCTGTTTTTT. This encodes CSVEWGSGELFF.

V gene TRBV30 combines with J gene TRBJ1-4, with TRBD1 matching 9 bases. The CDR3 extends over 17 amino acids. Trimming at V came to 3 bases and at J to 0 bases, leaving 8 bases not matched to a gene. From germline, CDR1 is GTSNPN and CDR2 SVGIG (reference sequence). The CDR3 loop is CAWRAGQGPPTNEKLFF. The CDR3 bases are TGTGCCTGGAGGGCGGGACAGGGACCTCCAACTAATGAAAAACTGTTTTTT.

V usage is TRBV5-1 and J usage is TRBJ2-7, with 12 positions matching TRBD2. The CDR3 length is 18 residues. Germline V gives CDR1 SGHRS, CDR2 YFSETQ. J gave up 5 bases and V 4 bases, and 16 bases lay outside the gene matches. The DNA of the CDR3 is TGCGCCAGCAGCCCGGGAGCTAGCGGGGGGGCGTTAGCCGACGAGCAGTACTTC. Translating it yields CASSPGASGGALADEQYF.

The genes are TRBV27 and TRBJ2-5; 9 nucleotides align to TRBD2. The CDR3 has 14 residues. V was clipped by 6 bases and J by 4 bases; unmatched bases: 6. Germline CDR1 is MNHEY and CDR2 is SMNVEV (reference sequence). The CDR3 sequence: CASSLAGGPETQYF. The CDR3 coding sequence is TGTGCCAGCAGCCTCGCGGGGGGGCCAGAGACCCAGTACTTC.